A single sample is the source of the 19 T cell receptor beta chains below, sequenced in a study of blood T cells in healthy people across ages (dated by TCRdb to the mid-2010s). Receptor libraries were prepared by 5' RACE. A second PCR of roughly 7 to 11 cycles was performed with a sample-barcoded 5' primer and a J-beta primer mix. TCRdb handled the public reads itself, with Q25 trimming in fastp and clone calling in MiXCR, and kept productive beta chains. CDR3 protein sequences are deduplicated, and each keeps its most common genes and DNA. The sample records 1.8 million or so distinct CDR3 sequences, approximately 39% of which are singletons. Roughly 24% of the sample belongs to the ten largest clones. The sample was blood. The receptors here all came from a human donor in good health.

V gene TRBV11-2 combines with J gene TRBJ2-7; D is unclear. This CDR3 has 13 amino acids. CDR1 is SGHAT, CDR2 FQNNGV, per germline. The V end was cut by 7 bases, the J end by 1 base, with 11 bases between. The CDR3 reads CASMEWRSYEQYF. The CDR3 nucleotides are TGTGCCAGCATGGAGTGGCGGTCCTACGAGCAGTACTTC. The full variable domain, its missing parts supplied by reference TRBV11-2 and TRBJ2-7, is EAGVAQSPRYKIIEKRQSVAFWCNPISGHATLYWYQQILGQGPKLLIQFQNNGVVDDSQLPKDRFSAERLKGVDSTLKIQPAKLEDSAVYLCASMEWRSYEQYFGPGTRLTVT.

Points on this clonotype: Its ends do not fully match the called genes, so a read error is possible. The chain is built from TRBV5-1 and TRBJ1-2; D is undetermined. Per the germline V gene, CDR1 is SGHRS and CDR2 is YFSETQ. CDR3 size: 13 residues. The CDR3 protein is CAGSLPPNYGYTF. DNA of the CDR3: TGCGCCGGCAGCTTGCCACCAAACTATGGCTACACCTTC.

This clonotype was observed many times. CDR3 in DNA: TGTGCCAGTACGAGCGGGGGAACAGATACGCAGTATTTT. As protein: CASTSGGTDTQYF. This sequence joins TRBV19 and TRBJ2-3; TRBD2 matches at 8 bases. V trimming: 7 bases; J trimming: 3 bases; junction bases outside the gene matches: 3. This CDR3 is 13 amino acids long. Per the germline V gene, CDR1 is LNHDA and CDR2 is SQIVND (reference sequence).

The rearrangement joins TRBV20-1 to TRBJ2-3, with 7 nucleotides matching TRBD2. Germline CDR1 DFQATT, CDR2 SNEGSKA (reference sequence). The V segment lost 4 bases and the J segment 0 bases; nucleotides outside the gene matches: 10. This CDR3 is built from 16 residues. The CDR3 spells CSATPSGVESTDTQYF. The CDR3 DNA is TGCAGTGCTACACCTAGCGGAGTGGAAAGCACAGATACGCAGTATTTT.

Notes on this clonotype: At one of its ends the junction is not consistent with the germline gene, which may arise from a read error. The genes are TRBV18 and TRBJ1-6; TRBD1 matches 8 bases. Germline CDR1 KGHSH, CDR2 LQKENI. This CDR3 contains 14 residues. The CDR3 here is CAGSPDRANSPLHF. The CDR3 region has the DNA TGTGCCGGCTCCCCGGACAGGGCGAATTCACCCCTCCACTTT. The variable domain in full, completed from reference TRBV18 and TRBJ1-6, reads NAGVMQNPRHLVRRRGQEARLRCSPMKGHSHVYWYRQLPEEGLKFMVYLQKENIIDESGMPKERFSAEFPKEGPSILRIQQVVRGDSAAYFCAGSPDRANSPLHFGNGTRLTVT.

V usage is TRBV7-8 and J usage is TRBJ1-5; perhaps TRBD1 as D (5 bases). Trimming shortened V by 8 bases and J by 5 bases, and 13 bases separated the two germline ends. CDR3 length: 13 amino acids. Germline loops: CDR1 SGHVS, CDR2 FQNEAQ. The CDR3 DNA is TGTGCCAGCTGCGGGGAGGGGTATCAGCCCCAGCATTTT. It yields the protein CASCGEGYQPQHF.

V is TRBV12-3 or TRBV12-4 and J is TRBJ1-5, with a possible D match to TRBD1 (6 bases). Trimming shortened V by 6 bases and J by 9 bases, and 15 bases separated the two germline ends. The CDR3 has 13 residues. The CDR3, as DNA: TGTGCCAGCAGGCGGGACACGGCGGGGCCCCAGCATTTT. This encodes CASRRDTAGPQHF.

This clonotype occurred a few times. The V call is TRBV3-1, the J call TRBJ1-4, with a possible D match to TRBD1 (6 bases). Trimming cost V 1 base and J 7 bases, with 13 bases left between them. The CDR3 is made up of 15 amino acids. Germline loops: CDR1 LGHDT, CDR2 YNNKEL (reference sequence). CDR3 nucleotide sequence: TGTGCCAGCAGCCAAGGTACCAGGGGAAGTGAAAAACTGTTTTTT. This gives the protein CASSQGTRGSEKLFF.

J is TRBJ2-5 and V is TRBV9; TRBD1 might be the D (6 bases). This CDR3 spans 14 amino acids. Per the germline V gene, CDR1 is SGDLS and CDR2 is YYNGEE. Deletions cut 5 bases from V and 7 bases from J, with 18 bases between. The CDR3 DNA sequence: TGTGCCAGCAGGCGTCCGACAGGCAGGGGGACCCAGTACTTC. Amino acid sequence: CASRRPTGRGTQYF. Based on the CDR3 plus reference TRBV9 and TRBJ2-5, the full variable domain is DSGVTQTPKHLITATGQRVTLRCSPRSGDLSVYWYQQSLDQGLQFLIQYYNGEERAKGNILERFSAQQFPDLHSELNLSSLELGDSALYFCASRRPTGRGTQYFGPGTRLLVL.

The chain uses TRBV4-2 and TRBJ1-4, with D maybe TRBD1 (6 bases). The V end lost 8 bases, the J end lost 7 bases, and 20 bases lay between the germline ends. The CDR3 consists of 15 residues. The germline CDR1 and CDR2 sequences are LGHNA and YNFKEQ. DNA of the CDR3: TGTGCCAGCGCCCCAGGTGGGGGGCGGGCTGAAAAACTGTTTTTT. Translated: CASAPGGGRAEKLFF.

The chain uses TRBV6-1 and TRBJ1-1; no reliable D call. This CDR3 contains 13 residues. CDR1 is MNHNS, CDR2 SASEGT, per germline. CDR3 nucleotides: TGTGTCTTAGGCGGGATTTTGAACACTGAAGCTTTCTTT. Residues: CVLGGILNTEAFF.

This clonotype was picked up many times. The rearrangement joins TRBV7-8 to TRBJ2-7, with unresolved D. In germline, CDR1 is SGHVS, CDR2 FQNEAQ. The CDR3 has 12 amino acids. Between the trimmed V and J ends, which lost 2 bases and 6 bases, there was a span of 8 bases. CDR3 amino acids: CASSLTGREQYF. As DNA, the CDR3 is TGTGCCAGCAGCTTAACCGGACGCGAGCAGTACTTC.

This clonotype was seen a handful of times. This chain links TRBV10-3 with TRBJ2-1, with D possibly being TRBD1 (5 bases). The length of the CDR3 is 16 residues. Germline lookup yields CDR1 ENHRY and CDR2 SYGVKD. V lost 2 bases and J lost 0, with 11 bases in between. In DNA, the CDR3 is TGTGCCATCAGTGAGATGGACACGAGCTCCTACAATGAGCAGTTCTTC. Translated, it gives CAISEMDTSSYNEQFF.

This clonotype was counted at least ten times. This chain connects TRBV28 to TRBJ2-3; D not resolved. Germline-derived CDR1 and CDR2 are MDHEN and SYDVKM. The CDR3 runs 13 residues. The V end lost 4 bases, the J end lost 0 bases, and 5 bases lay between the germline ends. The CDR3: CASSSSSTDTQYF. CDR3 nucleotides: TGTGCCAGCAGTTCCTCTAGCACAGATACGCAGTATTTT.

In regard to this clonotype: One end of the junction varies from germline; a read error may be responsible. CDR3 in amino acids: CSVRGGDSSYSEQFF. The CDR3 nucleotides read TGCAGCGTCCGGGGCGGCGATAGCTCCTACAGTGAGCAGTTCTTC. The gene calls are TRBV29-1 and TRBJ2-1; tentatively, D is TRBD1 or TRBD2 (5 bases each). The CDR3 runs to 15 residues. CDR1 SQVTM and CDR2 ANQGSEA come from the germline V gene.

This clonotype was seen a few times. The genes are TRBV29-1 and TRBJ2-5, with 9 bases aligning to TRBD1. This CDR3 has 15 amino acids. Germline loops: CDR1 SQVTM, CDR2 ANQGSEA. The ends lost 4 bases at V and 2 bases at J; junction bases unmatched: 8. This CDR3 is CSVVGQGQRQETQYF. Written as DNA, the CDR3 is TGCAGCGTTGTGGGACAGGGTCAGCGACAAGAGACCCAGTACTTC.

V is TRBV7-2 and J is TRBJ1-2, with 7 bases fitting TRBD1. Germline CDR1 is SGHTA and CDR2 is FQGNSA. This CDR3 contains 17 residues. J gave up 8 bases and V 2 bases, and 17 bases lay outside the gene matches. The CDR3 sequence is CASSLLGSGDSGTGYTF. The CDR3 DNA follows: TGTGCCAGCAGCTTACTCGGGTCCGGGGACAGTGGGACGGGCTACACCTTC.

This chain joins TRBV2 and TRBJ2-7; TRBD1 matches 7 bases. Losses at the gene ends were 5 bases for V and 6 bases for J; bases not matched to a gene: 13. From germline, CDR1 is SNHLY and CDR2 FYNNEI. This CDR3 comprises 15 residues. The CDR3 region has the DNA TGTGCCAGCAGTACCGCCGGGACAGCGTCAGGCGAGCAGTACTTC. Translation: CASSTAGTASGEQYF.

The chain combines TRBV12-3 or TRBV12-4 with TRBJ2-5, with 8 bases that match TRBD1. J gave up 0 bases and V 5 bases, and 11 bases lay outside the gene matches. The CDR3 runs to 17 residues. The CDR3 coding sequence is TGTGCCAGCAGTCGGGGTAGGACAGGGATCTACCAAGAGACCCAGTACTTC. Its translation: CASSRGRTGIYQETQYF.